Each of the 7 T cell receptor beta chains below was sequenced from the same sample in a study of patients and donors after allogeneic stem cell transplantation. TCRdb reanalysed the RT-PCR reads using MiXCR and keeps one entry per CDR3 protein. This table has some 880,000 distinct CDR3 sequences, more than 15% appearing once. The source material was blood, either unsorted or a sorted T cell fraction (not recorded which). These receptors were taken from a human donor who was either an allogeneic HSCT recipient or a stem cell or donor lymphocyte infusion donor (not recorded which). It is not recorded whose cells these are; they may come from a transplant donor.

This clonotype was seen only a few times. This chain links TRBV9 with TRBJ1-3; D remains ambiguous. V lost 3 bases and J 4 bases, leaving 8 bases between the germline ends. This CDR3 has 13 amino acids. Germline-derived CDR1 and CDR2 are SGDLS and YYNGEE. CDR3 protein: CASSATVGNTIYF. CDR3 in DNA: TGTGCCAGCAGCGCTACAGTCGGAAACACCATATATTTT.

The chain employs TRBV2 and TRBJ2-3, with D hard to call. The V and J ends lost 4 bases and 0 bases respectively, with 11 bases between them. CDR3 size: 15 residues. Germline V gene sequence: CDR1 SNHLY, CDR2 FYNNEI. The CDR3 loop reads CASSAGSGSTDTQYF. The CDR3 nucleotides read TGTGCCAGCAGTGCTGGGTCTGGTAGCACAGATACGCAGTATTTT.

This chain's CDR3 is CASSATTGAEAFF. CDR3 sequence (DNA): TGTGCCAGCAGCGCTACGACAGGGGCTGAAGCTTTCTTT. The V gene is TRBV13, the J gene TRBJ1-1, with TRBD1 matching 8 bases. The J segment lost 6 bases and the V segment lost 5 bases, leaving 5 bases of the junction unmatched. The CDR3 extends over 13 amino acids. Germline CDR1 is PRHDT and CDR2 is FYEKMQ (reference sequence).

This clonotype was seen more than once but under ten times. The chain has TRBV4-1 and TRBJ2-7; 8 bases map to TRBD1. CDR1 and CDR2 (germline): MGHRA, YSYEKL. Losses at the gene ends were 5 bases for V and 5 bases for J; bases not matched to a gene: 14. The CDR3 is made up of 16 amino acids. The CDR3 loop reads CASSELTGQGPNEQYF. The CDR3 DNA is TGCGCCAGCAGCGAACTCACAGGACAGGGCCCTAACGAGCAGTACTTC.

In its sample, this clonotype was seen many times. This rearrangement joins TRBV29-1 to TRBJ1-3; D not certain. Germline CDR1 reads SQVTM; CDR2 reads ANQGSEA. V was cut by 3 bases and J by 3 bases, with 12 bases left in between. CDR3 size: 14 residues. This CDR3 reads CSVEISGNGNTIYF. Written as DNA, the CDR3 is TGCAGCGTTGAGATATCAGGAAATGGAAACACCATATATTTT.

With regard to this clonotype: The junction departs from germline at one end; a sequencing error may be responsible. The chain uses TRBV6-1 and TRBJ2-2, with a weak D call TRBD2 (5 bases). Germline V CDR1 and CDR2: MNHNS, SASEGT. This CDR3 region has 14 residues. DNA of the CDR3: TGTGCCAGCCGTGAGGGTGGGGACACCGGGGAGCTGTTTTTT. Translation gives CASREGGDTGELFF.

This clonotype was counted only a few times. The V call is TRBV7-7, the J call TRBJ2-1, with TRBD2 identical over 9 bases. The junction had 11 bases not matched to a gene; V was cut back by 5 bases and J by 9 bases. Germline V gene data show CDR1 as SSHAT and CDR2 as FNYEAQ (reference sequence). CDR3 length equals 15 residues. CDR3: CASSLIAGAGVEQFF. The CDR3 region has the DNA TGTGCCAGCAGCCTCATAGCGGGAGCAGGGGTTGAGCAGTTCTTC.